This T cell receptor beta chain appears in the sequencing data of a study of lymphopenia after photon versus proton radiotherapy. The protocol was immunoSEQ multiplex PCR, while the TCRdb copy is restricted to in-frame clones and leaves out a portion. This sample has some 76,000 clones, with approximately 90% found just once. Germline values: CDR1 SQVTM, CDR2 ANQGSEA. Trimming removed 6 bases from V and 3 bases from J, with 14 bases in between. The CDR3 is 13 residues long. Specimen: peripheral blood, collected from a patient treated with photon-based radiotherapy. The origin of this receptor is a woman between 35 and 50 years old with cholangiocarcinoma. V and J are TRBV29-1 and TRBJ1-1; weak D call: TRBD1 (6 bases). The CDR3 protein is CSVRQVGDTEAFF. The CDR3 DNA sequence: TGCAGCGTAAGACAGGTCGGGGACACTGAAGCTTTCTTT.